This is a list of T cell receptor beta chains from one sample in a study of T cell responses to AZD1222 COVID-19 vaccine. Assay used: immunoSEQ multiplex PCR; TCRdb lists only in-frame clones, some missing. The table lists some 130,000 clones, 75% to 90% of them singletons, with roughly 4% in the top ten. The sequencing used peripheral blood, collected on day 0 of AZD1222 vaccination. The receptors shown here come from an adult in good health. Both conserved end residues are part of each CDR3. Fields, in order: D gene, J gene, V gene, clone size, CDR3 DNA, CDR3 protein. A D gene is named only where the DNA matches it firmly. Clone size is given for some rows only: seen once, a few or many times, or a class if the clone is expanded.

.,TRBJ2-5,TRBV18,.,TGTGCCAGCTCACCCCCAGAGGACCAAGAGACCCAGTACTTC,CASSPPEDQETQYF
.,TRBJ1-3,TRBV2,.,TGTGCCAGCAGTGAAGTACTATTCTCTGGAAACACCATATATTTT,CASSEVLFSGNTIYF
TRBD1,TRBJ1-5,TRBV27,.,TGTGCCAGCAGTTCAGGGTGGACAGGGGATCAGCCCCAGCATTTT,CASSSGWTGDQPQHF
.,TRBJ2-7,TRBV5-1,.,TGCGCCAGCAGCCCCATTAGCTCCTACGAGCAGTACTTC,CASSPISSYEQYF
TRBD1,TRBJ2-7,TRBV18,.,TGTGCCAGCTCACCACCCGGGACAGGGGCCGGTAGCTCCTACGAGCAGTACTTC,CASSPPGTGAGSSYEQYF
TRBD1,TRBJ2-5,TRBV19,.,TGTGCCAGTAGTAGTCACAGGGGTAGGGAGACCCAGTACTTC,CASSSHRGRETQYF
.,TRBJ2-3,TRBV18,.,TGTGCCAGCTCACTGAAGGCAGATACGCAGTATTTT,CASSLKADTQYF
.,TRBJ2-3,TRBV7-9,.,TGTGCCAGCAGCTTAGTTGCCGGGTCTACAGATACGCAGTATTTT,CASSLVAGSTDTQYF
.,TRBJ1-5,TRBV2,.,TGTGCCAGCAGTGCCATCCCGGGGGCAAGTCAGCCCCAGCATTTT,CASSAIPGASQPQHF
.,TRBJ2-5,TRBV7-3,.,TGTGCCAGCAGCTTAGGACACGGGGGTATCGAGACCCAGTACTTC,CASSLGHGGIETQYF
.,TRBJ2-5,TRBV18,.,TGTGCCAGCTCACCGGGTCAGCAAGAGACCCAGTACTTC,CASSPGQQETQYF
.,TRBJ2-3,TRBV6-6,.,TGTGTAACCCTACGAGGAAGCACAGATACGCAGTATTTT,CVTLRGSTDTQYF
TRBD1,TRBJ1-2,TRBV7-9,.,TGTGCCAGCAGCTTCCTGGTTGCAGGGGGATTAACAAACTATGGCTACACCTTC,CASSFLVAGGLTNYGYTF
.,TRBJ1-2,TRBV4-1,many,TGCGCCAGCAGCCAAGACAGCTATGGCTACACCTTC,CASSQDSYGYTF
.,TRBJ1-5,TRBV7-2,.,TGTGCCAGCAGCGAGGGATTCTATCAGCCCCAGCATTTT,CASSEGFYQPQHF
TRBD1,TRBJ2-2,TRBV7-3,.,TGTGCCAGCAGCCTGTCCCGGGACAGGAACACCGGGGAGCTGTTTTTT,CASSLSRDRNTGELFF
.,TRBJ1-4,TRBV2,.,TGTGCCAGCACCCGGGGCTTAGGTGAAAAACTGTTTTTT,CASTRGLGEKLFF
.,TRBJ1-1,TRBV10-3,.,TGTGCCATCAGACAGGGGAACACTGAAGCTTTCTTT,CAIRQGNTEAFF
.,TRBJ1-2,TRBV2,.,TGTGCCAGCAGTCCGGGACACTTTAACTATGGCTACACCTTC,CASSPGHFNYGYTF
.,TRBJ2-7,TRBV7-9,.,TGTGCCAGCAGCTCAACAGGGTTCTCCGAGCAGTACTTC,CASSSTGFSEQYF
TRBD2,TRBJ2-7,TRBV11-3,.,TGTGCCAGCAGCCCCCGGGGGGGCAGCTCCTACGAGCAGTACTTC,CASSPRGGSSYEQYF
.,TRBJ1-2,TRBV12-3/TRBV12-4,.,TGTGCCAGCAGATCGAACGCGAACTATGGCTACACCTTC,CASRSNANYGYTF
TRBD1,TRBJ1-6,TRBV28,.,TGTGCCAGCAGTTTCTCGGACAGGGGGCCGAATTCACCCCTCCACTTT,CASSFSDRGPNSPLHF
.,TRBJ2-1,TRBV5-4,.,TGTGCCAGCAGCCACGGGACCAGCGGAAGTGTCAATGAGCAGTTCTTC,CASSHGTSGSVNEQFF
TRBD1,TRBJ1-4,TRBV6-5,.,TGTGCCAGCAACAGAGGGGACAGGGGGATTGAAAAACTGTTTTTT,CASNRGDRGIEKLFF
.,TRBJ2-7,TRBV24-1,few,TGTGCCACCAGTCCCGGAGGACACCCGAGCTCCTACGAGCAGTACTTC,CATSPGGHPSSYEQYF
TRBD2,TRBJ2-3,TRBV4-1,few,TGCGCCAGCAGCCCATCGTGGCTAGCGGGGGCGAACACAGATACGCAGTATTTT,CASSPSWLAGANTDTQYF
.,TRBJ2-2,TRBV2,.,TGTGCCAGCAGACGATCTTTCACCGGGGAGCTGTTTTTT,CASRRSFTGELFF
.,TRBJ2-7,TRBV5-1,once,TGCGCCAGCAGCTTAGAGTTCAACAGAGATTACGAGCAGTACTTC,CASSLEFNRDYEQYF
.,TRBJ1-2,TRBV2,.,TGTGCCAGCAGTCTATCTCTAGCGGGTTATGGCTACACCTTC,CASSLSLAGYGYTF
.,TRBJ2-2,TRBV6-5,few,TGTGCCAGCAGTTACAACACCGGGGAGCTGTTTTTT,CASSYNTGELFF
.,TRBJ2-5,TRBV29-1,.,TGCAGCGTTGTTCGGCAGGGGAACCAAGAGACCCAGTACTTC,CSVVRQGNQETQYF
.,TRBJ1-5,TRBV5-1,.,TGCGCCAGCAGCCAGGGGCCAGGGAAGGAGCAGCCCCAGCATTTT,CASSQGPGKEQPQHF
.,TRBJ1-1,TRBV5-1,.,TGCGCCAGCAGCCCCGGAGACGCATCCACTGAAGCTTTCTTT,CASSPGDASTEAFF
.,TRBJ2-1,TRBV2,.,TGTGCCAGCAGTGTCACCAATGAGCAGTTCTTC,CASSVTNEQFF
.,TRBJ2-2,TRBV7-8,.,TGTGCCAGCAGCTCAGCGGACACTCAATTTCGAGGGGAGCTGTTTTTT,CASSSADTQFRGELFF
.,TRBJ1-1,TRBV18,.,TGTGCCAGCTCACCAACCTACGATGGCACTGAAGCTTTCTTT,CASSPTYDGTEAFF
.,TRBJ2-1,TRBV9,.,TGTGCCAGCAGCGTTATCGGGGACCTAGTCGATGAGCAGTTCTTC,CASSVIGDLVDEQFF
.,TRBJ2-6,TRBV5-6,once,TGTGCCAGCAGCCGAAGGACAGTTTCTATAGACGTCCTGACTTTC,CASSRRTVSIDVLTF
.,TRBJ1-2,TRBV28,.,TGTGCCAGCAGCCCGAGTTCTTATGGCTACACCTTC,CASSPSSYGYTF
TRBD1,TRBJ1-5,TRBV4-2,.,TGTGCCAGCAGCCTGATGGACAGGGATAGCAATCAGCCCCAGCATTTT,CASSLMDRDSNQPQHF
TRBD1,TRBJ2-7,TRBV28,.,TGTGCCAGCAGGAGTCCAGGGGGCTCCTACGAGCAGTACTTC,CASRSPGGSYEQYF
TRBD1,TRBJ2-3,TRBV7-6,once,TGTGCCAGCAGCCTCCTCCCGACAGGGCAGGGAGATACGCAGTATTTT,CASSLLPTGQGDTQYF